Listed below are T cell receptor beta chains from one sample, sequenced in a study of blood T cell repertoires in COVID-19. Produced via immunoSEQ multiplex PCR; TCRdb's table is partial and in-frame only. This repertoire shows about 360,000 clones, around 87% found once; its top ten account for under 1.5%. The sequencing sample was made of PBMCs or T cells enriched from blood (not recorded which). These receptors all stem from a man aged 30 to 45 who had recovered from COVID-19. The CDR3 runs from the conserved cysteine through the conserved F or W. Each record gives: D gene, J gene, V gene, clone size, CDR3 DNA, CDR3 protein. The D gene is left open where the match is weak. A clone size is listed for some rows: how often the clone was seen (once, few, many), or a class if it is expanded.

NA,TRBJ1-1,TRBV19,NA,TGTGCCACCAAAACCCCTATTGAAGCTTTCTTT,CATKTPIEAFF
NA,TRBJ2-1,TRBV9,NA,TGTGCCAGCAGCGTAGTAGGGGGGGCCTACAATGAGCAGTTCTTC,CASSVVGGAYNEQFF
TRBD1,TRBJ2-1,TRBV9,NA,TGTGCCAGCAGCGTGAGACCTCTGGCGGGGACAGGGGCCGACAATGAGCAGTTCTTC,CASSVRPLAGTGADNEQFF
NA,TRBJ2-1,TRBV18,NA,TGTGCCAGCTCACCAGGGACAAACAATGAGCAGTTCTTC,CASSPGTNNEQFF
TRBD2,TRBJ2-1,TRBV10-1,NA,TGCGCCAGCAGCACGTCGACTAGCGGGGGCCTTAATGAGCAGTTCTTC,CASSTSTSGGLNEQFF
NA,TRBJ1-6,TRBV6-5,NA,TGTGCCAGCAGTTACCGGGACACCAATTCACCCCTCCACTTT,CASSYRDTNSPLHF
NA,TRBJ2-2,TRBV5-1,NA,TGCGCCAGCAGGGCAGACACCGGGGAGCTGTTTTTT,CASRADTGELFF
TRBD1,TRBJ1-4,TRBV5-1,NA,TGCGCCAGCAGCCCGGACAGGGCAAGAACTAATGAAAAACTGTTTTTT,CASSPDRARTNEKLFF
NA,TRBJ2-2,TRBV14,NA,TGTGCCAGCAGCCCTCACCTTCAGGGTAGAGAGACCGGGGAGCTGTTTTTT,CASSPHLQGRETGELFF
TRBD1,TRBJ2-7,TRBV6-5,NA,TGTGCCAGCAGTCAGGGACAGTACTACGAGCAGTACTTC,CASSQGQYYEQYF
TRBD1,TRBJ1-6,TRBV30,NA,TGTGCCGCCAACGACAGGGTACGGTCACCCCTCCACTTT,CAANDRVRSPLHF
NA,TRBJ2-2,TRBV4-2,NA,TGTGCCAGCAGCCACATGGGACTTACACAGAACACCGGGGAGCTGTTTTTT,CASSHMGLTQNTGELFF
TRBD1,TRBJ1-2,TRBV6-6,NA,TGTGCCAGCAGCCCTCCGGGACAGGGAAACTATGGCTACACCTTC,CASSPPGQGNYGYTF
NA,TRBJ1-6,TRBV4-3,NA,TGCGCCAGCAGGTTAGACAGGCAGAATTCACCCCTCCACTTT,CASRLDRQNSPLHF
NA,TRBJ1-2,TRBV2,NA,TGTGCCAGCAGTCCCCGGACAGCAGAAATCTATGGCTACACCTTC,CASSPRTAEIYGYTF
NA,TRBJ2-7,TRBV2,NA,TGTGCCAGCAGTCTTCTCGGCGAGCAGTACTTC,CASSLLGEQYF
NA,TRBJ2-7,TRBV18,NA,TGTGCCAGCTCACCAAATTCAGGGTCGGCTTCCTACGAGCAGTACTTC,CASSPNSGSASYEQYF
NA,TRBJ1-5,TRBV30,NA,TGTGCCTGGAGTACCCGACAGAACAATCAGCCCCAGCATTTT,CAWSTRQNNQPQHF
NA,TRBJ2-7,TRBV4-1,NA,TGCGCCAGCAGCCAGGAGGGGGGGACATCGTTCTACGAGCAGTACTTC,CASSQEGGTSFYEQYF
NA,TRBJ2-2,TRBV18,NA,TGTGCCAGCTCACCAGCCAGAACCGGGGAGCTGTTTTTT,CASSPARTGELFF
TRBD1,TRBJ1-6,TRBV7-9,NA,TGTGCCACCCTTGGGACAGCTTATAATTCACCCCTCCACTTT,CATLGTAYNSPLHF
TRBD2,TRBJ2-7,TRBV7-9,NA,TGTGCCAGCAGCTATCGGACTAGCGGGGCCCTAAGCTCCTACGAGCAGTACTTC,CASSYRTSGALSSYEQYF
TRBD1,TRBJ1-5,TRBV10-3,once,TGTGCCATCAGTGAGTCAACAGGGGATCATAGCAATCAGCCCCAGCATTTT,CAISESTGDHSNQPQHF
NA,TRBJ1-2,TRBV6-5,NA,TGTGCCAGCAGCTCAACAGGATTCTATGGCTACACCTTC,CASSSTGFYGYTF
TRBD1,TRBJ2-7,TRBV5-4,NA,TGTGCCAGCAGCCCCGGACAGGGTTACTACGAGCAGTACTTC,CASSPGQGYYEQYF
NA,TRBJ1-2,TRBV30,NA,TGTGCCTGGGGACCAATGTATGGCTACACCTTC,CAWGPMYGYTF
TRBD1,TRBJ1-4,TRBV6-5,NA,TGTGCCAGCAGTAACGGACAGGGAAGTGGGAAACTGTTTTTT,CASSNGQGSGKLFF
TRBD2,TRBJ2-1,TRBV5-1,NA,TGCGCCAGCAAATTTAGCGGGGCCCCCCATGAGCAGTTCTTC,CASKFSGAPHEQFF
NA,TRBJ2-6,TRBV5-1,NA,TGCGCCAGCAGTTTCGGACAGAGCTCTGGGGCCAACGTCCTGACTTTC,CASSFGQSSGANVLTF
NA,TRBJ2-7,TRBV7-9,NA,TGTGCCAGCAGCTTAGTAGGCCATGGGAGCTCCTACGAGCAGTACTTC,CASSLVGHGSSYEQYF
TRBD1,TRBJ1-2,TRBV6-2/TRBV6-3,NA,TGTGCCAGCAACCCTGGACAGGGGGCTGTCTACACCTTC,CASNPGQGAVYTF
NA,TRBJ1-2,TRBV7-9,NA,TGTGCCAGCAGCTTGGGGGCGGGGGCTAACTATGGCTACACCTTC,CASSLGAGANYGYTF
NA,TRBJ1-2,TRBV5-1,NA,TGCGCCAGCAGCTTGGGGACAGTTCTCGATGGCTACACCTTC,CASSLGTVLDGYTF
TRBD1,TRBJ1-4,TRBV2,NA,TGTGCCAGCAGTGATCGGGGACAGGGTAATGAAAAACTGTTTTTT,CASSDRGQGNEKLFF
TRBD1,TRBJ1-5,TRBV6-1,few,TGTGCCAGCAGTGAAACAGGGGGCAATCAGCCCCAGCATTTT,CASSETGGNQPQHF
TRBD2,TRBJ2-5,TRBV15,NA,TGTGCCACCAGCAGAGCTGCGGGGGGTCGAGAGACCCAGTACTTC,CATSRAAGGRETQYF
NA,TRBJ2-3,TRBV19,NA,TGTGCCAGTAGTATTACCCGAGGAGGGGGCAGAGATACGCAGTATTTT,CASSITRGGGRDTQYF
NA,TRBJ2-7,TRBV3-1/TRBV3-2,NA,TGTGCCAGCAGCCAAAACCCGGGGGTCACCTACGAGCAGTACTTC,CASSQNPGVTYEQYF
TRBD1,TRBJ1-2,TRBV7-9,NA,TGTGCCAGCAGCTCGGGACAGGAGGAGGATTATGGCTACACCTTC,CASSSGQEEDYGYTF
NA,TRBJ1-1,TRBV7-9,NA,TGTGCCAGCGATGCGGGGTTGAACACTGAAGCTTTCTTT,CASDAGLNTEAFF
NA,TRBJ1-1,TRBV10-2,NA,TGCGCCAGCAGTGAGTGGGGGCTGGCCACTGAAGCTTTCTTT,CASSEWGLATEAFF
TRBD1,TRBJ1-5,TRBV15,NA,TGTGCCACCAGCAGACGCAGGTCTCGGGACAGGGTAGAGGGTCAGCCCCAGCATTTT,CATSRRRSRDRVEGQPQHF
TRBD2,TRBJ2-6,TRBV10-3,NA,TGTGCCATCAATGGGTTGGGGGAGGGCGTCCTGACTTTC,CAINGLGEGVLTF
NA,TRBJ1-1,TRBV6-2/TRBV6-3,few,TGTGCCAGCAGTTACTCGGCGAGGGAGCCGGCTTTCTTT,CASSYSAREPAFF
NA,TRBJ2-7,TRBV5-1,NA,TGCGCCAGCAGCTTGGTTTCCAGTCGGCCGGGGGAACCCTACGAGCAGTACTTC,CASSLVSSRPGEPYEQYF
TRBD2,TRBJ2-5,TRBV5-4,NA,TGTGCCAGCAGCTCCCCGGCTAGCGGGGACCAAGAGACCCAGTACTTC,CASSSPASGDQETQYF
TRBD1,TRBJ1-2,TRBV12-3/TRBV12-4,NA,TGTGCCAGCGGACAGGGGGCTTTTGGCTACACCTTC,CASGQGAFGYTF
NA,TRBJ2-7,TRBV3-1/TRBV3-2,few,TGTGCCAGCAGCCAAGGGACGTGGGGCCTTACCTACGAGCAGTACTTC,CASSQGTWGLTYEQYF
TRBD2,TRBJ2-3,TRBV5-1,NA,TGCGCCAGCAGCACCGGGACTAGCGGGGGACCACTCACAGATACGCAGTATTTT,CASSTGTSGGPLTDTQYF
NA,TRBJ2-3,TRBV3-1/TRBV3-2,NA,TGTGCCAGCAGCCCCGCGGGGGCCGGTGATACGCAGTATTTT,CASSPAGAGDTQYF